The clone carrying this T cell receptor (beta chain) was seen more than once but under ten times. Possible read error: a much larger clone is one base away. Trimming removed 2 bases from V and 2 bases from J; junction bases left unmatched: 4. The CDR3 loop spans 16 amino acids. Amplification of TCR beta CDR3 regions used RNA as the template. A first-round RT-PCR of the TCR CDR3 used the HTBI primer set. TCRdb redid the calling of the multiplex PCR reads with MiXCR, one entry per CDR3 protein. This table holds under 300,000 distinct CDR3 sequences, 13% to 15% found once. This sample is drawn from a study of T cells in Graves' hyperthyroidism and ophthalmopathy.

This TCR was recovered from a woman between 50 and 59 years old with Graves' hyperthyroidism that later progressed to Graves' ophthalmopathy. Sequenced input: blood. The genes are TRBV12-3 or TRBV12-4 and TRBJ2-3, with TRBD2 identical over 10 bases. The DNA of the CDR3 is TGTGCCAGCAGTTTAAGCGGGAGGGCCCCCACAGATACGCAGTATTTT. It is translated as CASSLSGRAPTDTQYF.